Each of the 6 T cell receptor beta chains below was sequenced from the same sample in a study of blood T cell repertoires in COVID-19. Sequenced by immunoSEQ multiplex PCR; TCRdb stores in-frame clones only, minus some. This table has about 120,000 clones, less than 90% appearing once. Sequencing was done on a sample of peripheral blood. These receptors all stem from a man older than 75 with acute or convalescent COVID-19.

This rearrangement joins TRBV5-1 to TRBJ2-3; maybe TRBD2 (6 bases). Germline CDR1 SGHRS, CDR2 YFSETQ. The V end was cut by 7 bases, the J end by 9 bases, with 18 bases between. The CDR3 spans 13 residues. The CDR3 region is CASGEGPEGTQYF. The DNA for the CDR3 is TGCGCCAGCGGCGAGGGACCGGAGGGGACGCAGTATTTT.

V gene TRBV30 combines with J gene TRBJ2-5; no reliable D call. The germline CDR1 and CDR2 sequences are GTSNPN and SVGIG (reference sequence). V lost 2 bases, J lost 5 bases, and 6 bases lay in between. There are 11 residues in the CDR3. As DNA, the CDR3 is TGTGCCTGGAGTTCTATGGAGACCCAGTACTTC. It specifies CAWSSMETQYF.

This clone was observed a single time. This chain joins TRBV27 and TRBJ1-2; D may be TRBD1 (5 bases). The germline V and J ends were trimmed by 4 bases and 0 bases, with 18 bases remaining between them. The length of the CDR3 is 17 residues. The germline gives CDR1 MNHEY, CDR2 SMNVEV (reference sequence). CDR3 DNA sequence: TGTGCCAGCAGTTCAGGGTCGGGGGTCCAAGCTAACTATGGCTACACCTTC. Amino acids: CASSSGSGVQANYGYTF.

This clone was seen only a few times. This chain connects TRBV19 to TRBJ1-6; the D gene is possibly TRBD1 (6 bases). The CDR3 consists of 14 residues. Germline V lookup: CDR1 LNHDA, CDR2 SQIVND (reference sequence). V was shortened by 9 bases and J by 7 bases, with 16 bases between the two germline ends. Here the CDR3 reads CASTPQGMNSPLHF. The CDR3 DNA is TGTGCCAGCACACCGCAGGGGATGAATTCACCCCTCCACTTT.

The CDR3 reads CASSLIGGRFQETQYF. As DNA, the CDR3 is TGCGCCAGCAGCTTGATTGGCGGGAGATTTCAAGAGACCCAGTACTTC. The chain carries TRBV5-1 and TRBJ2-5; 7 bases fit TRBD2. Germline V CDR1 and CDR2: SGHRS, YFSETQ. Trimming took 1 base from V and 2 from J; bases not matched to a gene: 8. This CDR3 contains 16 residues.

V usage is TRBV5-1 and J usage is TRBJ1-1; 7 positions agree with TRBD1. The CDR3 consists of 14 residues. V lost 2 bases to trimming and J lost 5 bases; unmatched junction nucleotides: 6. Looked up from germline, CDR1 is SGHRS and CDR2 is YFSETQ. CDR3: CASSLLQGGTEAFF. Written as DNA, the CDR3 is TGCGCCAGCAGCTTACTGCAGGGGGGTACTGAAGCTTTCTTT.